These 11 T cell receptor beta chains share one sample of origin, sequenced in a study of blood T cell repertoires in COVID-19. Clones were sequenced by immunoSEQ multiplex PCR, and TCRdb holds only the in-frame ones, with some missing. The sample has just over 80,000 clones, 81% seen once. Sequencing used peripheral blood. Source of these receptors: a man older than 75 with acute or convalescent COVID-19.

The CDR3 coding sequence is TGCGCCAGCAGCCAACAGGGAGAGGGAAACATTCAGTACTTC. This gives the protein CASSQQGEGNIQYF. This chain uses TRBV5-1 with TRBJ2-4; maybe TRBD1 (6 bases). From germline, CDR1 is SGHRS and CDR2 YFSETQ. Trimming took off 4 bases at V and 6 bases at J, with 14 bases between the two ends. The CDR3 contains 14 residues.

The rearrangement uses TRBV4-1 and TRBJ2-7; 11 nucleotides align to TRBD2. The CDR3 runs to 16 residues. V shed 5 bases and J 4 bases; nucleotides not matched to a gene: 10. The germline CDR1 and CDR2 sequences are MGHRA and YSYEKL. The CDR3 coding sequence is TGCGCCAGCAGCAATTCTCTAGCGGGAGGATTTTACGAGCAGTACTTC. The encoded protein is CASSNSLAGGFYEQYF.

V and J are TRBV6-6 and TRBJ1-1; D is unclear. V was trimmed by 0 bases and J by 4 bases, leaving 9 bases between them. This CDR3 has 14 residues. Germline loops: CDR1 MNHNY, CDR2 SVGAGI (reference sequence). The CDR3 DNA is TGTGCCAGCAGTTACTCGACGGAGGGCACTGAAGCTTTCTTT. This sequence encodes CASSYSTEGTEAFF.

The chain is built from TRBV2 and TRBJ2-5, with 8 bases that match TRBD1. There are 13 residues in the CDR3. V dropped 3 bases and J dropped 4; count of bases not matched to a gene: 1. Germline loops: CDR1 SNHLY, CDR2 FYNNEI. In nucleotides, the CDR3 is TGTGCCAGCAGTGACAGGGGGCGAGAGACCCAGTACTTC. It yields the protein CASSDRGRETQYF.

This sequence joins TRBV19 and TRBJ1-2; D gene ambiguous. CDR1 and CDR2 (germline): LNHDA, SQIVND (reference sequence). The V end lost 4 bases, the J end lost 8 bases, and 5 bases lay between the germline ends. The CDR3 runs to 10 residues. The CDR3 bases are TGTGCCAGTAGTACTAGCGGCTACACCTTC. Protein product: CASSTSGYTF.

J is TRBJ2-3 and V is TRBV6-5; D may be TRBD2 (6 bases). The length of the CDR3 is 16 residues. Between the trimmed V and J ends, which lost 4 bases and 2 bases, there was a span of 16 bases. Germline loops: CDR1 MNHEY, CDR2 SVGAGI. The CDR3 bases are TGTGCCAGCAGTTCCCGTGGGGGGTCTCTCACAGATACGCAGTATTTT. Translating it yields CASSSRGGSLTDTQYF.

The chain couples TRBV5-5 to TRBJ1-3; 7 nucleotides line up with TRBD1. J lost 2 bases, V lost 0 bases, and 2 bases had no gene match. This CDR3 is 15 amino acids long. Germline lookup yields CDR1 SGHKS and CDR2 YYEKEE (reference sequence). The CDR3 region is CASSLAGGTGNTIYF. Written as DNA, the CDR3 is TGTGCCAGCAGCTTGGCAGGGGGAACTGGAAACACCATATATTTT.

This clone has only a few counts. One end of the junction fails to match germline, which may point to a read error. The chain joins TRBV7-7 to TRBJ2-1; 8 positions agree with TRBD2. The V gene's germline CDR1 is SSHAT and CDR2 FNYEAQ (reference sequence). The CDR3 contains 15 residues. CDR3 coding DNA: TGTGCTAGCAGCTTAGTTCGGGAGGGGTTGAGTGAGCAGTTCTTC. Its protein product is CASSLVREGLSEQFF. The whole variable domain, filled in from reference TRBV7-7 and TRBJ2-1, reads GAGVSQSPRYKVTKRGQDVTLRCDPISSHATLYWYQQALGQGPEFLTYFNYEAQPDKSGLPSDRFSAERPEGSISTLTIQRTEQRDSAMYRCASSLVREGLSEQFFGPGTRLTVL.

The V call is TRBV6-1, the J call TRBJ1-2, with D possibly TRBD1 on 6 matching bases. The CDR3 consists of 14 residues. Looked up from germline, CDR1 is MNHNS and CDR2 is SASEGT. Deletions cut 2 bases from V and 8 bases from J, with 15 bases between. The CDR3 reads CASSELGLDRGYTF. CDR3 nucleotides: TGTGCCAGCAGTGAATTAGGGCTGGACAGAGGCTACACCTTC.

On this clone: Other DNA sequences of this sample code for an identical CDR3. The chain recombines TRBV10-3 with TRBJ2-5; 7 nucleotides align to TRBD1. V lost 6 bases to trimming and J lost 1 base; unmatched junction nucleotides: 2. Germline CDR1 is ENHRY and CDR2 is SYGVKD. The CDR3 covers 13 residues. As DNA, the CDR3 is TGTGCCATCAGCTGGGACAGCCAAGAGACCCAGTACTTC. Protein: CAISWDSQETQYF.

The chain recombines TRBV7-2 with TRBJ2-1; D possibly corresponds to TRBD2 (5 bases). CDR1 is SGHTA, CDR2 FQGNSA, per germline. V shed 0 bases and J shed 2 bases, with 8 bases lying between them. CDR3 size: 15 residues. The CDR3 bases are TGTGCCAGCAGCTTAGCGGGAGTGACCTACAATGAGCAGTTCTTC. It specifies CASSLAGVTYNEQFF.